The rows below give T cell receptor beta chains drawn from one sample of a study of beta chain features in type 1 diabetes. Data came from immunoSEQ multiplex PCR; TCRdb stores just in-frame clones and leaves some out. The table records approximately 360,000 clones, over 10% of them present only once. Sequenced: naive CD4+ T cells from blood. The source of these receptors is a woman aged 18-29 years with type 1 diabetes. The CDR3 runs from the conserved cysteine through the conserved F or W. Each record gives: D gene, J gene, clone size, V gene, CDR3 DNA, CDR3 protein. A D gene is named only where the DNA matches it firmly. Not all rows give a size; the values are once, few, many and, for expanded clones, a class.

d_call: TRBD1
j_call: TRBJ2-5
clone_size: few
v_call: TRBV30
cdr3_nt: TGTGCCGGTTCGACAGGGGGGCCGCCGGGGGAGACCCAGTACTTC
cdr3_aa: CAGSTGGPPGETQYF

d_call: -
j_call: TRBJ1-4
clone_size: -
v_call: TRBV30
cdr3_nt: TGTGCCTGGAGCTTGGCAGGGGCGCAAAAACTGTTTTTT
cdr3_aa: CAWSLAGAQKLFF

d_call: -
j_call: TRBJ1-5
clone_size: -
v_call: TRBV5-1
cdr3_nt: TGCGCCAGCAGCCCGGCGTTAGGAGATCAGCCCCAGCATTTT
cdr3_aa: CASSPALGDQPQHF

d_call: TRBD1
j_call: TRBJ1-1
clone_size: -
v_call: TRBV5-1
cdr3_nt: TGCGCCAGCAGCGGGACAGGGGGCACTGAAGCTTTCTTT
cdr3_aa: CASSGTGGTEAFF

d_call: -
j_call: TRBJ1-1
clone_size: few
v_call: TRBV7-2
cdr3_nt: TGTGCCAGCAGCTTAAATTATTGGAACACTGAAGCTTTCTTT
cdr3_aa: CASSLNYWNTEAFF

d_call: -
j_call: TRBJ2-6
clone_size: few
v_call: TRBV5-1
cdr3_nt: TGCGCCAGCAGCTTGTACAGCTCTGGGGCCAACGTCCTGACTTTC
cdr3_aa: CASSLYSSGANVLTF

d_call: TRBD1
j_call: TRBJ2-1
clone_size: -
v_call: TRBV5-1
cdr3_nt: TGCGCCAGCAGCCAAAACCCGACAGGGAGTGAGCAGTTCTTC
cdr3_aa: CASSQNPTGSEQFF

d_call: -
j_call: TRBJ1-6
clone_size: -
v_call: TRBV27
cdr3_nt: TGTGCCAGCAGTTCCCCGAGCTCCTATAATTCACCCCTCCACTTT
cdr3_aa: CASSSPSSYNSPLHF

d_call: TRBD1
j_call: TRBJ1-1
clone_size: -
v_call: TRBV18
cdr3_nt: TGTGCCAGCTCACCATCGGCAGGGGGTCATTTATCTGAAGCTTTCTTT
cdr3_aa: CASSPSAGGHLSEAFF

d_call: TRBD1
j_call: TRBJ1-2
clone_size: few
v_call: TRBV29-1
cdr3_nt: TGCAGCGTTTTCGCGACAGGGTCACCGCTGCATGGCTACACCTTC
cdr3_aa: CSVFATGSPLHGYTF

d_call: TRBD2
j_call: TRBJ2-7
clone_size: -
v_call: TRBV29-1
cdr3_nt: TGCAGCGTTGGGTCTGGACTAGCGGGGGGCCCCCGGGGGGAGCAGTACTTC
cdr3_aa: CSVGSGLAGGPRGEQYF

d_call: TRBD1
j_call: TRBJ1-2
clone_size: -
v_call: TRBV11-2
cdr3_nt: TGTGCCAGCAGCTTCGGACAGGGGCCGAGGAACACCTTC
cdr3_aa: CASSFGQGPRNTF

d_call: -
j_call: TRBJ1-3
clone_size: -
v_call: TRBV12-5
cdr3_nt: TGTGCTAGTGGTCCGGGGGAGGGGACGCTGGATTTT
cdr3_aa: CASGPGEGTLDF

d_call: -
j_call: TRBJ2-1
clone_size: -
v_call: TRBV28
cdr3_nt: TGTGCCAGCAGTTTTATGTACAATGAGCAGTTCTTC
cdr3_aa: CASSFMYNEQFF

d_call: -
j_call: TRBJ2-1
clone_size: -
v_call: TRBV7-9
cdr3_nt: TGTGCCAGCAGCCCAAAACTAGCTCAACGGCACAATGAGCAGTTCTTC
cdr3_aa: CASSPKLAQRHNEQFF

d_call: TRBD1
j_call: TRBJ1-1
clone_size: few
v_call: TRBV18
cdr3_nt: TGTGCCAGCTCACCGTCCCGGGACAGGGAACGGGCTTTCTTT
cdr3_aa: CASSPSRDRERAFF

d_call: TRBD1
j_call: TRBJ2-3
clone_size: few
v_call: TRBV7-8
cdr3_nt: TGTGCCAGCAGTCCGGACAGGGCCGTAGATACGCAGTATTTT
cdr3_aa: CASSPDRAVDTQYF

d_call: -
j_call: TRBJ2-5
clone_size: few
v_call: TRBV7-9
cdr3_nt: TGTGCCAGCAGCTTAGTGAGACCGTCCGGGGGACTCCAAGAGACCCAGTACTTC
cdr3_aa: CASSLVRPSGGLQETQYF

d_call: TRBD2
j_call: TRBJ2-1
clone_size: few
v_call: TRBV27
cdr3_nt: TGTGCCAGCCAGGGGGGGCTAGCGGGGGACAATGAGCAGTTCTTC
cdr3_aa: CASQGGLAGDNEQFF

d_call: -
j_call: TRBJ2-7
clone_size: few
v_call: TRBV11-1
cdr3_nt: TGTGCCAGCAAGGGGGATTCCTACGAGCAGTACTTC
cdr3_aa: CASKGDSYEQYF

d_call: -
j_call: TRBJ2-7
clone_size: few
v_call: TRBV5-6
cdr3_nt: TGTGCCAGCAGCTCGGACAGCGTCTCCTACGAGCAGTACTTC
cdr3_aa: CASSSDSVSYEQYF

d_call: TRBD1
j_call: TRBJ1-2
clone_size: few
v_call: TRBV20-1
cdr3_nt: TGCAGTGCCAGGGGGTACTATGGCTACACCTTC
cdr3_aa: CSARGYYGYTF

d_call: TRBD2
j_call: TRBJ2-1
clone_size: -
v_call: TRBV11-3
cdr3_nt: TGTGCCAGCAGCTTAGAGGGTCTAGCGGGGGCTGAGCAGTTCTTC
cdr3_aa: CASSLEGLAGAEQFF

d_call: -
j_call: TRBJ1-3
clone_size: -
v_call: TRBV4-3
cdr3_nt: TGCGCCAGCAGCCAAGATCTCACAGAATGGAACACCATATATTTT
cdr3_aa: CASSQDLTEWNTIYF

d_call: -
j_call: TRBJ2-1
clone_size: -
v_call: TRBV5-1
cdr3_nt: TGCGCCAGCAGCTTGGCCTTTAACAATGAGCAGTTCTTC
cdr3_aa: CASSLAFNNEQFF

d_call: TRBD1
j_call: TRBJ2-7
clone_size: few
v_call: TRBV9
cdr3_nt: TGTGCCAGCAGCGTGCAGGGGGCAGGGGAGCAGTACTTC
cdr3_aa: CASSVQGAGEQYF

d_call: TRBD2
j_call: TRBJ2-3
clone_size: few
v_call: TRBV30
cdr3_nt: TGTGCCTGGAGTGTGAGTAAGTTCGGTGGCGGGAGGGCCGCAGATACGCAGTATTTT
cdr3_aa: CAWSVSKFGGGRAADTQYF

d_call: -
j_call: TRBJ1-2
clone_size: -
v_call: TRBV30
cdr3_nt: TGTGCCTGGACCCTCTCCGGTGGCTACACCTTC
cdr3_aa: CAWTLSGGYTF

d_call: -
j_call: TRBJ2-3
clone_size: -
v_call: TRBV6-5
cdr3_nt: TGTGCCAGCAGTTACTCGAGGGCCTCTATTACAGATACGCAGTATTTT
cdr3_aa: CASSYSRASITDTQYF

d_call: -
j_call: TRBJ2-1
clone_size: -
v_call: TRBV5-1
cdr3_nt: TGCGCCAGCAGCTTGGCCGGTAGCTCCTACAATGAGCAGTTCTTC
cdr3_aa: CASSLAGSSYNEQFF

d_call: TRBD2
j_call: TRBJ2-1
clone_size: few
v_call: TRBV7-7
cdr3_nt: TGTGCCAGCAGCCCTGGACTAGCGGGGGGCAATGAGCAGTTCTTC
cdr3_aa: CASSPGLAGGNEQFF

d_call: -
j_call: TRBJ2-1
clone_size: few
v_call: TRBV6-5
cdr3_nt: TGTGCCAGCACCGGGGGCTCCTACAATGAGCAGTTCTTC
cdr3_aa: CASTGGSYNEQFF

d_call: TRBD1
j_call: TRBJ2-5
clone_size: few
v_call: TRBV29-1
cdr3_nt: TGCAGCGTTGTGAGGGGGACAGGGGGAAGAAGGACCCAGTACTTC
cdr3_aa: CSVVRGTGGRRTQYF

d_call: -
j_call: TRBJ1-2
clone_size: few
v_call: TRBV5-1
cdr3_nt: TGCGCCAGCAGCTTGGTGCCGGACACCGTCTATGGCTACACCTTC
cdr3_aa: CASSLVPDTVYGYTF

d_call: TRBD1
j_call: TRBJ2-1
clone_size: -
v_call: TRBV30
cdr3_nt: TGTGCCTGGAGTCAGGGGACAGGCTACAATGAGCAGTTCTTC
cdr3_aa: CAWSQGTGYNEQFF

d_call: TRBD1
j_call: TRBJ1-2
clone_size: few
v_call: TRBV9
cdr3_nt: TGTGCCAGCAGCCCACCGGGACAGGGGGGCTATGGCTACACCTTC
cdr3_aa: CASSPPGQGGYGYTF

d_call: -
j_call: TRBJ2-5
clone_size: -
v_call: TRBV29-1
cdr3_nt: TGCAGCGTTCTTCGCGGCAACCAAGAGACCCAGTACTTC
cdr3_aa: CSVLRGNQETQYF

d_call: -
j_call: TRBJ2-1
clone_size: few
v_call: TRBV4-3
cdr3_nt: TGCGCCAGCAGCCAAGTGGCCCGGCGGGGCGCCTCTCATGAGCAGTTCTTC
cdr3_aa: CASSQVARRGASHEQFF

d_call: TRBD1
j_call: TRBJ1-1
clone_size: few
v_call: TRBV9
cdr3_nt: TGTGCCAGCAGCGTAGGTGGGACAGGGGGAGCTTTCTTT
cdr3_aa: CASSVGGTGGAFF

d_call: -
j_call: TRBJ2-1
clone_size: -
v_call: TRBV18
cdr3_nt: TGTGCCAGCTCACCTTTACTAGACCCCTCCTACAATGAGCAGTTCTTC
cdr3_aa: CASSPLLDPSYNEQFF

d_call: -
j_call: TRBJ1-1
clone_size: -
v_call: TRBV30
cdr3_nt: TGTGCCTGGAGCCTACTAAACACTGAAGCTTTCTTT
cdr3_aa: CAWSLLNTEAFF

d_call: -
j_call: TRBJ1-4
clone_size: few
v_call: TRBV11-2
cdr3_nt: TGTGCCAGCAGCCGTTTCCCGGGAACTAATGAAAAACTGTTTTTT
cdr3_aa: CASSRFPGTNEKLFF

d_call: -
j_call: TRBJ2-1
clone_size: few
v_call: TRBV27
cdr3_nt: TGTGCCAGCAGTTTGGGCAGGTGGCACAATGAGCAGTTCTTC
cdr3_aa: CASSLGRWHNEQFF

d_call: -
j_call: TRBJ1-1
clone_size: few
v_call: TRBV25-1
cdr3_nt: TGTGCCAGCAAGTGGCAGGGGAACACTGAAGCTTTCTTT
cdr3_aa: CASKWQGNTEAFF

d_call: TRBD2
j_call: TRBJ2-4
clone_size: -
v_call: TRBV7-2
cdr3_nt: TGTGCCAGCAGCTTAGCCGGACTAGCGGGAGTCTTC
cdr3_aa: CASSLAGLAGVF

d_call: TRBD2
j_call: TRBJ2-5
clone_size: few
v_call: TRBV5-1
cdr3_nt: TGCGCCAGCAGCCTAGGGACTAGCGGGCAACAAGAGACCCAGTACTTC
cdr3_aa: CASSLGTSGQQETQYF

d_call: -
j_call: TRBJ1-1
clone_size: -
v_call: TRBV30
cdr3_nt: TGTGGTGGGTCGTGGGGGGGTTTGGCTGAAGCTTTCTTT
cdr3_aa: CGGSWGGLAEAFF

d_call: TRBD1
j_call: TRBJ1-1
clone_size: few
v_call: TRBV5-6
cdr3_nt: TGTGCCAGCAGCCGGGACAGGAGTGAAGCTTTCTTT
cdr3_aa: CASSRDRSEAFF

d_call: TRBD2
j_call: TRBJ2-3
clone_size: few
v_call: TRBV5-1
cdr3_nt: TGCGCCAGCAGCTCGCGGGGGGGCCCCCCAGATACGCAGTATTTT
cdr3_aa: CASSSRGGPPDTQYF

d_call: -
j_call: TRBJ1-1
clone_size: -
v_call: TRBV29-1
cdr3_nt: TGCAGCGGCCTCAGAATGAACACTGAAGCTTTCTTT
cdr3_aa: CSGLRMNTEAFF

d_call: -
j_call: TRBJ2-7
clone_size: -
v_call: TRBV2
cdr3_nt: TGTGCCAGCAGTTTGGTGGGGGGTATCTACGAGCAGTACTTC
cdr3_aa: CASSLVGGIYEQYF

d_call: -
j_call: TRBJ2-3
clone_size: few
v_call: TRBV6-1
cdr3_nt: TGTGCCAGCGGCCGAAACAGACAGGGCACAGATACGCAGTATTTT
cdr3_aa: CASGRNRQGTDTQYF

d_call: TRBD2
j_call: TRBJ2-1
clone_size: few
v_call: TRBV9
cdr3_nt: TGTGCCAGCAGCGTAGCGCGAGCGGGGTACAATGAGCAGTTCTTC
cdr3_aa: CASSVARAGYNEQFF

d_call: TRBD1
j_call: TRBJ1-1
clone_size: -
v_call: TRBV19
cdr3_nt: TGTGCCAGTAGTTCCTCTAGGACAGGGAACACTGAAGCTTTCTTT
cdr3_aa: CASSSSRTGNTEAFF

d_call: -
j_call: TRBJ1-5
clone_size: -
v_call: TRBV7-2
cdr3_nt: TGTGCCAGCAGCTTAGTTACCGGGTTGGATCAGCCCCAGCATTTT
cdr3_aa: CASSLVTGLDQPQHF

d_call: TRBD1
j_call: TRBJ1-6
clone_size: -
v_call: TRBV6-5
cdr3_nt: TGTGCCAGCAGATCGACAGGGTCGTTCTCACCCCTCCACTTT
cdr3_aa: CASRSTGSFSPLHF

d_call: -
j_call: TRBJ1-2
clone_size: -
v_call: TRBV5-1
cdr3_nt: TGCGCCAGCAGCCGACAAGAGACTAACTATGGCTACACCTTC
cdr3_aa: CASSRQETNYGYTF

d_call: -
j_call: TRBJ1-2
clone_size: -
v_call: TRBV19
cdr3_nt: TGTGCCAGTAGTGTTGGCGGGTCTGTCGGTGGCTACACCTTC
cdr3_aa: CASSVGGSVGGYTF